Shown below are 25 T cell receptor beta chains from a single sample sequenced in a study of cytomegalovirus exposure and HLA in healthy donors. Primers for the PCR totalled 60 Vbeta and 13 Jbeta. Produced via immunoSEQ multiplex PCR; TCRdb's table is partial and in-frame only. The table records about 85,000 clones, approximately 80% of them present only once. Material: PBMCs. Receptors were obtained from a woman aged 45-65 years in good health and CMV-seropositive.

The table lists this clone with a few counts. The rearrangement links TRBV7-3 to TRBJ2-1; 8 bases are a match to TRBD2. The CDR3 consists of 15 residues. The J segment lost 4 bases and the V segment lost 5 bases, leaving 7 bases of the junction unmatched. The germline V gene encodes CDR1 SGHTA and CDR2 FQGTGA. The CDR3 DNA is TGTGCCAGCAGCCAGGGGTCTAGCGGGTACAATGAGCAGTTCTTC. Translation: CASSQGSSGYNEQFF.

The V call is TRBV5-6, the J call TRBJ2-7, with D uncertain. V lost 4 bases, J lost 0 bases, and 11 bases lay in between. Germline values: CDR1 SGHDT, CDR2 YYEEEE. This CDR3 is 14 amino acids long. The CDR3 loop reads CASSPGASSYEQYF. The CDR3 DNA sequence: TGTGCCAGCAGCCCCGGAGCAAGCTCCTACGAGCAGTACTTC. The full variable domain, rest sourced from reference TRBV5-6 and TRBJ2-7, is DAGVTQSPTHLIKTRGQQVTLRCSPKSGHDTVSWYQQALGQGPQFIFQYYEEEERQRGNFPDRFSGHQFPNYSSELNVNALLLGDSALYLCASSPGASSYEQYFGPGTRLTVT.

This clone was observed a few times. The rearrangement links TRBV7-8 to TRBJ2-7; the match to TRBD1 covers 8 bases. The CDR3 runs to 14 residues. V was pared by 2 bases and J by 3 bases, with 3 bases of the junction left unmatched. Per the germline V gene, CDR1 is SGHVS and CDR2 is FQNEAQ. This CDR3 reads CASSLIGQGYEQYV. DNA of the CDR3: TGTGCCAGCAGCTTAATCGGACAGGGCTACGAGCAGTACGTC.

The rearrangement links TRBV30 to TRBJ1-2, with TRBD1 matching over 7 bases. The V gene end was trimmed by 6 bases and the J gene end by 4 bases; junction bases not matched to a gene: 8. The length of the CDR3 is 13 residues. CDR1 is GTSNPN, CDR2 SVGIG, per germline (reference sequence). The CDR3 sequence is CACPTGHLYGYTF. CDR3 nucleotides: TGTGCCTGTCCGACAGGGCACCTCTATGGCTACACCTTC.

The chain uses TRBV27 and TRBJ2-7, with D maybe TRBD2 (5 bases). The CDR3 is 15 residues long. Germline assignment: CDR1 MNHEY and CDR2 SMNVEV (reference sequence). Trimming left V 5 bases short and J 7 bases short, with 21 bases between. Written as DNA, the CDR3 is TGTGCCAGCAGTCGACCCGGACTGGCGGTCTGGGAGCAGTACTTC. Protein product: CASSRPGLAVWEQYF.

V gene TRBV11-2 combines with J gene TRBJ1-1; the D is unclear. V lost 0 bases, J lost 10 bases, and 18 bases lay in between. The CDR3 has 15 amino acids. From germline, CDR1 is SGHAT and CDR2 FQNNGV. The CDR3 here is CASSLDPAPNTGAFF. CDR3 nucleotides: TGTGCCAGCAGCTTAGATCCAGCACCCAACACGGGAGCTTTCTTT.

This clone was observed a single time. This chain links TRBV19 with TRBJ1-4; no clear D. CDR1 LNHDA and CDR2 SQIVND come from the germline V gene (reference sequence). The CDR3 is 14 residues long. The V end lost 3 bases, the J end lost 8 bases, and 13 bases lay between the germline ends. The CDR3 DNA reads TGTGCCAGTAGTATGTTTGAGGGATTCGAAAAACTGTTTTTT. Translated: CASSMFEGFEKLFF.

V is TRBV2 and J is TRBJ2-3, with a possible D match to TRBD2 (5 bases). Germline CDR1 is SNHLY and CDR2 is FYNNEI. Trimming cost V 4 bases and J 6 bases, with 8 bases left between them. The CDR3 is 12 amino acids. The CDR3 protein is CASSGTSDTQYF. In DNA form, the CDR3 reads TGTGCCAGCAGTGGGACTTCCGATACGCAGTATTTT.

V usage is TRBV7-9 and J usage is TRBJ2-1, with 12 bases that match TRBD1. The CDR3 has 14 residues. Trimming cost V 3 bases and J 8 bases; bases outside gene matches: 2. Germline assignment: CDR1 SEHNR and CDR2 FQNEAQ (reference sequence). The CDR3 loop reads CASSFGTGGHEQFF. The CDR3 nucleotides read TGTGCCAGCAGCTTCGGGACAGGGGGCCATGAGCAGTTCTTC.

A single count supports this clone. The chain links TRBV13 to TRBJ2-5; possible D gene TRBD1, 5 bases. Germline V gene sequence: CDR1 PRHDT, CDR2 FYEKMQ (reference sequence). V gave up 5 bases and J gave up 1 base, with 11 bases separating them. The CDR3 runs to 14 residues. In DNA, the CDR3 is TGTGCCAGCAGCCCCCAGGGCATCCAAGAGACCCAGTACTTC. It encodes CASSPQGIQETQYF.

The chain links TRBV10-2 to TRBJ2-7; D gene uncertain. V gave up 7 bases and J gave up 5 bases, with 18 bases separating them. There are 14 residues in the CDR3. Germline-derived CDR1 and CDR2 are WSHSY and SAAADI. DNA for the CDR3: TGCGCCAGCACCCCCATTCTACTACCGAACGAGCAGTACTTC. Translating it yields CASTPILLPNEQYF.

This clone was picked up one time. This chain links TRBV7-6 with TRBJ2-3; 10 bases map to TRBD2. V lost 1 base, J lost 2 bases, and 3 bases stayed unmatched. Germline V gene data show CDR1 as SGHVS and CDR2 as FNYEAQ. The CDR3 totals 16 residues. The CDR3 bases are TGTGCCAGCAGCTTAGGTAGCGGGGGGCCCACAGATACGCAGTATTTT. Protein sequence: CASSLGSGGPTDTQYF. Together with reference TRBV7-6 and TRBJ2-3, the CDR3 gives the full variable domain: GAGVSQSPRYKVTKRGQDVALRCDPISGHVSLYWYRQALGQGPEFLTYFNYEAQQDKSGLPNDRFSAERPEGSISTLTIQRTEQRDSAMYRCASSLGSGGPTDTQYFGPGTRLTVL.

The J gene is TRBJ2-1, the V gene TRBV29-1; D is uncertain. Germline CDR1 SQVTM, CDR2 ANQGSEA. V was trimmed by 5 bases and J by 10 bases, leaving 9 bases between them. CDR3 length: 10 residues. Here the CDR3 DNA reads TGCAGCGTTTGGGCTTTCGAGCAGTTCTTC. Amino acids: CSVWAFEQFF.

This clone was counted only a few times. The gene calls are TRBV11-2 and TRBJ2-2; 9 nucleotides line up with TRBD1. The V gene's germline CDR1 is SGHAT and CDR2 FQNNGV. The CDR3 is made up of 18 amino acids. V was clipped by 1 base and J by 5 bases; unmatched bases: 11. The CDR3 DNA sequence: TGTGCCAGCAGCTTAGCGTCCGATTGGGACAGGGTGACCGGGGAGCTGTTTTTT. It encodes CASSLASDWDRVTGELFF.

The chain is built from TRBV7-6 and TRBJ2-2, with 9 bases lining up with TRBD2. V lost 5 bases and J lost 2; bases outside the gene matches: 9. The CDR3 is 17 amino acids. In germline, CDR1 is SGHVS, CDR2 FNYEAQ. The CDR3 loop reads CASSPSGNSLNTGELFF. The CDR3, as DNA: TGTGCCAGCAGCCCTAGCGGGAATTCTTTAAACACCGGGGAGCTGTTTTTT.

Remarks on this clone: At one end the junction does not follow the germline gene, possibly because of a read error. The V and J genes are TRBV7-7 and TRBJ1-1; D gene ambiguous. Germline V gene sequence: CDR1 SSHAT, CDR2 FNYEAQ (reference sequence). The CDR3 is 13 amino acids. In nucleotides, the CDR3 is TGTGCTAGCAGCTCGGGGATCGGAAGAGAGGCTTTCTTT. This sequence encodes CASSSGIGREAFF.

This chain uses TRBV6-1 with TRBJ1-5; maybe TRBD1 (5 bases). Trimming cost V 10 bases and J 4 bases, with 20 bases left between them. Germline V gene sequence: CDR1 MNHNS, CDR2 SASEGT. The CDR3 has 15 residues. CDR3 DNA: TGTGCCACCAAGGCGATGACGGGGGGTAATCAGCCCCAGCATTTT. Encoded protein: CATKAMTGGNQPQHF.

The rearrangement links TRBV19 to TRBJ1-6, with D tentatively TRBD1 (6 bases). V lost 1 base and J lost 8, with 12 bases in between. This CDR3 is 15 amino acids long. CDR1 is LNHDA, CDR2 SQIVND, per germline (reference sequence). The CDR3 DNA is TGTGCCAGTAGTATAGCAGGGAAGGGGGATTCACCCCTCCACTTT. This encodes CASSIAGKGDSPLHF.

The chain has TRBV2 and TRBJ1-1; a weak D match, TRBD1 (5 bases). This CDR3 comprises 14 residues. V shed 7 bases and J shed 0 bases, with 12 bases lying between them. The V gene's germline CDR1 is SNHLY and CDR2 FYNNEI. The CDR3 DNA sequence: TGTGCCAGCAAAGCTGACAGCATGAACACTGAAGCTTTCTTT. Translation: CASKADSMNTEAFF. Complete variable domain (other parts from reference TRBV2 and TRBJ1-1): EPEVTQTPSHQVTQMGQEVILRCVPISNHLYFYWYRQILGQKVEFLVSFYNNEISEKSEIFDDQFSVERPDGSNFTLKIRSTKLEDSAMYFCASKADSMNTEAFFGQGTRLTVV.

The CDR3 DNA reads as TGTGCCAGCAGCCTACGGGTAGCGGGATGGTACAATGAGCAGTTCTTC. As protein: CASSLRVAGWYNEQFF. V gene TRBV11-3 combines with J gene TRBJ2-1; 8 bases match TRBD2. Losses at the gene ends were 5 bases for V and 4 bases for J; bases not matched to a gene: 10. The length of the CDR3 is 16 residues. The V gene's germline CDR1 is SGHNT and CDR2 YENEEA.

The rearrangement joins TRBV5-6 to TRBJ2-7; 8 bases align to TRBD2. The V segment lost 3 bases and the J segment 6 bases; nucleotides outside the gene matches: 2. The CDR3 is 12 residues long. CDR1 is SGHDT, CDR2 YYEEEE, per germline. In DNA, the CDR3 is TGTGCCAGCAGCTCCACTAGCGGCGAGCAGTACGTC. This sequence encodes CASSSTSGEQYV.

This clone was counted once. The chain recombines TRBV5-6 with TRBJ2-7; 7 bases agree with TRBD1. Germline V gene sequence: CDR1 SGHDT, CDR2 YYEEEE. The trim removed 3 bases at V and 5 bases at J, leaving 8 bases unmatched. The CDR3 extends over 14 amino acids. The CDR3 reads CASSWDRLTHEQYF. The CDR3, as DNA: TGTGCCAGCAGCTGGGACAGATTGACCCACGAGCAGTACTTC.

V and J are TRBV27 and TRBJ1-1, with TRBD1 matching over 8 bases. CDR1 is MNHEY, CDR2 SMNVEV, per germline (reference sequence). The CDR3 runs to 15 residues. With V trimmed by 7 bases and J by 0 bases, 7 bases remained unmatched. This CDR3 reads CASTWTGPLNTEAFF. The CDR3 DNA follows: TGTGCCAGCACCTGGACAGGGCCCTTGAACACTGAAGCTTTCTTT.

The chain carries TRBV19 and TRBJ2-1; 14 nucleotides line up with TRBD2. CDR1 and CDR2 from the germline V gene are LNHDA and SQIVND (reference sequence). The CDR3 is made up of 15 amino acids. Trimming at V came to 11 bases and at J to 10 bases, leaving 13 bases not matched to a gene. DNA of the CDR3: TGTGCCGCAATGAAGACTAGCGGGGGGGCAGGAGAGCAGTTCTTC. Protein product: CAAMKTSGGAGEQFF.

The chain has TRBV5-6 and TRBJ1-1; 8 nucleotides align to TRBD1. The CDR3 is 17 amino acids. With V trimmed by 4 bases and J by 0 bases, 11 bases remained unmatched. Per germline, CDR1 SGHDT and CDR2 YYEEEE. The CDR3 region is CASSPGGRGRVNTEAFF. The CDR3 coding sequence is TGTGCCAGCAGCCCGGGTGGCAGGGGGCGCGTGAACACTGAAGCTTTCTTT.